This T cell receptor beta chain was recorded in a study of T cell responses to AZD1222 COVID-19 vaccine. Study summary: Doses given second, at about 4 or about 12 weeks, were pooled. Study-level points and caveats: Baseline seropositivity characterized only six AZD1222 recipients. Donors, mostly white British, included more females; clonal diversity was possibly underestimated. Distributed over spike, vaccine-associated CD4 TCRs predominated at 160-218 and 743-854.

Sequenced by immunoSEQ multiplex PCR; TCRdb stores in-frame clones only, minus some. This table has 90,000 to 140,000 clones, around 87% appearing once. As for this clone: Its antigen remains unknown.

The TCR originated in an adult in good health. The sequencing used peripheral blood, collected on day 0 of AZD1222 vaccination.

CDR3 sequence: CASSQDRYEKLFF. Here the CDR3 DNA reads TGCGCCAGCAGCCAAGACAGATATGAAAAACTGTTTTTT. The chain is built from TRBV10-1 and TRBJ1-4, with D tentatively TRBD1 (5 bases). This CDR3 has 13 amino acids. The V gene lost 6 bases and the J gene lost 6 bases, with 11 bases spanning the gap. Germline V gene lookup returns CDR1 WNHNN and CDR2 SYGVQD (reference sequence).